The clone carrying this T cell receptor beta chain appeared a few times. The target antigen is unknown. The CDR3 length is 15 residues. V shed 9 bases and J shed 0 bases, with 12 bases lying between them. The germline gives CDR1 PRHDT, CDR2 FYEKMQ (reference sequence). This sample is part of a study of post-analysis software for immune sequencing data. The overall study: Secondary progressive, relapsing-remitting and progressive-relapsing multiple sclerosis were among the included disease courses. Study-wide findings and caveats: TRBV5-6, TRBV5-1 and TRBV20-1 were among several TRBV segments more frequent in patients than controls. Co-batched samples clustered tightly together by F measure. Normalized Chao1 diversity was significantly lower in multiple sclerosis patients than in controls.

cDNA libraries of TCR beta carried unique molecular identifiers. One entry per CDR3 protein results from TCRdb running MiXCR on the PCR reads. There are approximately 730,000 distinct CDR3 sequences in the sample; about 45% occur only once, and around 4.7% lies in the top ten. The source material was blood. This chain joins TRBV13 and TRBJ2-6; a weak D match, TRBD2 (5 bases). The sequence was collected from a girl under 18 with multiple sclerosis. The CDR3 DNA reads TGTGCCAGTAGGAGGTGGAGCTCTGGGGCCAACGTCCTGACTTTC. Translated: CASRRWSSGANVLTF.